This TCR beta chain is drawn from a study of identical twins. Study findings and constraints: It was cross-sectional statistical analysis, not following the same donors, that the conclusions relied on. Twins' excess sharing was less marked for out-of-frame beta sequences.

V lost 5 bases and J 0 bases, leaving 11 bases between the germline ends. There are 14 residues in the CDR3. The germline gives CDR1 KGHSH, CDR2 LQKENI. With template switching, a universal primer site was added, and the cDNA carried unique molecular identifiers. TCRdb re-called the 5' RACE reads with MiXCR, one entry per CDR3 protein. The sample has approximately 620,000 distinct CDR3 sequences, over 8.5% seen once. This clonotype turned up a few times. Its antigen is not known. The same sample was also used in a study of yellow fever vaccine responses in identical twins.

Sequencing input: PBMCs. This sequence was found in a woman between 18 and 29 years old in good health. The chain is built from TRBV18 and TRBJ2-7; D is undetermined. As DNA, the CDR3 is TGTGCCAGCTCATCTCAACTGGACTCCTACGAGCAGTACTTC. Translated, it gives CASSSQLDSYEQYF.